A selection of T cell receptor beta chains follows, all from one sample in a study of blood T cells in healthy people across ages. One entry per CDR3 protein, called by TCRdb with MiXCR from the 5' RACE reads. The data contain over 1,200,000 distinct CDR3 sequences, roughly 60% of them singletons. What was sequenced was blood. The receptors were gathered from a man aged 18 to 35 in good health. The CDR3 runs from the conserved cysteine through the conserved F or W. The D gene is left open where the match is weak. Clone size is not always given. Where it is, it says once, few, many or a class for expanded clones.

v_call,d_call,clone_size,j_call,cdr3_aa,cdr3_nt
TRBV2,.,.,TRBJ2-1,CASSPVGGGTSYNEQFF,TGTGCCAGCAGCCCGGTGGGGGGCGGGACCTCCTACAATGAGCAGTTCTTC
TRBV4-1,.,.,TRBJ2-4,CASSQVPGAKNIQYF,TGCGCCAGCAGCCAAGTTCCAGGAGCCAAAAACATTCAGTACTTC
TRBV20-1,TRBD1,.,TRBJ1-1,CSARRDPGQGTVEAFF,TGCAGTGCTAGACGGGACCCGGGACAGGGGACTGTTGAAGCTTTCTTT
TRBV7-6,.,.,TRBJ1-5,CASSSAGFSNQPQHF,TGTGCCAGCAGCTCCGCGGGGTTTAGCAATCAGCCCCAGCATTTT
TRBV29-1,.,.,TRBJ2-2,CSVQGGTGELFF,TGCAGCGTACAGGGCGGTACCGGGGAGCTGTTTTTT
TRBV5-1,.,.,TRBJ1-2,CASSLEGSGSGYTF,TGCGCCAGCAGCTTGGAGGGGTCAGGGAGCGGCTACACCTTC
TRBV5-1,TRBD2,.,TRBJ2-1,CASSLTMGLPLNNEQFF,TGCGCCAGCAGCTTAACAATGGGACTACCCCTAAACAATGAGCAGTTCTTC
TRBV5-5,.,.,TRBJ2-7,CASSPGSTRNYEQYF,TGTGCCAGCAGCCCTGGGTCGACAAGGAACTACGAGCAGTACTTC
TRBV6-2/TRBV6-3,.,.,TRBJ2-1,CASGDDIGSYNEQFF,TGTGCCAGCGGCGACGATATCGGCTCCTACAATGAGCAGTTCTTC
TRBV29-1,.,.,TRBJ2-1,CSVVPTGQQSYEQFF,TGCAGCGTCGTTCCCACCGGACAGCAATCCTATGAGCAGTTCTTC
TRBV2,TRBD1,many,TRBJ2-7,CASMSLGTGGYEQYF,TGTGCCAGCATGTCCCTCGGGACAGGGGGCTACGAGCAGTACTTC
TRBV6-5,.,.,TRBJ2-7,CASSESSTYEQYF,TGTGCCAGCAGCGAAAGCTCAACCTACGAGCAGTACTTC
TRBV12-3/TRBV12-4,TRBD1,once,TRBJ1-4,CASSLGGTGVGEKLFF,TGTGCCAGCAGTTTAGGAGGGACAGGGGTAGGCGAAAAACTGTTTTTT
TRBV7-2,TRBD2,few,TRBJ2-3,CASSLETSPRYF,TGTGCCAGCAGCTTAGAGACTAGCCCTCGGTATTTT
TRBV20-1,TRBD1,few,TRBJ1-5,CSVPGDRGLRQPQHF,TGCAGTGTACCCGGGGACAGGGGATTAAGGCAGCCCCAGCATTTT
TRBV7-2,.,.,TRBJ1-5,CASSLWPHRSNQPQHF,TGTGCCAGCAGCTTATGGCCCCATCGGAGCAATCAGCCCCAGCATTTT
TRBV20-1,.,.,TRBJ2-7,CSARGGSYDEQYF,TGCAGTGCAAGAGGAGGTAGTTACGACGAGCAGTACTTC
TRBV21-1,.,.,TRBJ2-5,CASSKDLPRFQETQYF,TGTGCCAGCAGCAAAGACCTTCCCCGATTCCAAGAGACCCAGTACTTC
TRBV13,TRBD2,.,TRBJ2-7,CASSSAGGRDEQYF,TGTGCCAGCAGCTCGGCGGGGGGAAGGGACGAGCAGTACTTC
TRBV5-1,.,.,TRBJ2-7,CASSLHRRGLGYEQYF,TGCGCCAGCAGCTTGCACCGGCGGGGCTTGGGCTACGAGCAGTACTTC
TRBV3-1,.,.,TRBJ1-2,CASSQEGRYGYTF,TGTGCCAGCAGCCAAGAAGGCAGGTATGGCTACACCTTC
TRBV29-1,TRBD1,.,TRBJ2-1,CSGEDDRGQFF,TGCAGCGGTGAGGACGACAGGGGTCAGTTCTTC
TRBV3-1,.,few,TRBJ2-3,CASSPNLLFQDTQYF,TGTGCCAGCAGCCCTAACCTACTCTTCCAAGATACGCAGTATTTT
TRBV13,TRBD2,.,TRBJ2-3,CASSGFRGGGDTQYF,TGTGCCAGCAGCGGTTTTCGCGGGGGAGGGGATACGCAGTATTTT
TRBV7-9,.,.,TRBJ2-1,CASRAPNEQFF,TGTGCCAGCCGGGCCCCCAATGAGCAGTTCTTC
TRBV4-1,TRBD2,.,TRBJ2-7,CASSRDLAGSYEQYF,TGCGCCAGCAGCCGGGACCTAGCGGGCTCCTACGAGCAGTACTTC
TRBV20-1,TRBD2,.,TRBJ2-3,CSATGRIADTQYF,TGCAGTGCTACCGGGAGGATTGCAGATACGCAGTATTTT
TRBV4-3,TRBD1,.,TRBJ2-5,CASSHTSDRAETQYF,TGCGCCAGCAGCCACACCTCGGACAGGGCAGAGACCCAGTACTTC
TRBV6-2/TRBV6-3,.,.,TRBJ2-7,CASSYPRGYEQYF,TGTGCCAGCAGTTACCCCCGGGGCTATGAGCAGTACTTC
TRBV7-9,.,few,TRBJ2-7,CASSRRTVNYEQYF,TGTGCCAGCAGCCGCCGGACAGTAAACTACGAGCAGTACTTC
TRBV29-1,.,few,TRBJ2-1,CSVDNRGFVVNEQFF,TGCAGCGTCGACAACCGTGGGTTCGTTGTTAATGAGCAGTTCTTC
TRBV28,.,.,TRBJ2-7,CASSSPDSSSEQYF,TGTGCCAGCAGTTCACCAGATAGCAGCTCCGAGCAGTACTTC
TRBV11-2,TRBD1,.,TRBJ2-3,CASSLTWTGSGKDTQYF,TGTGCCAGCAGCCTTACGTGGACAGGGTCCGGTAAAGATACGCAGTATTTT
TRBV20-1,.,.,TRBJ2-3,CSAKSGTAYGKQYF,TGCAGTGCTAAATCCGGGACTGCCTACGGGAAGCAGTATTTT
TRBV12-3/TRBV12-4,.,.,TRBJ2-4,CASGTTENIQYF,TGTGCCTCCGGGACAACAGAAAACATTCAGTACTTC
TRBV4-3,.,few,TRBJ2-1,CASSQDTPREQFF,TGCGCCAGCAGCCAAGACACCCCTAGGGAGCAGTTCTTC
TRBV19,TRBD2,.,TRBJ2-2,CASLLRYPSGGPSTGELFF,TGTGCCAGCCTACTCCGATACCCTAGCGGGGGGCCTAGCACCGGGGAGCTGTTTTTT
TRBV15,TRBD1,.,TRBJ2-5,CATSRPHRRDSPGTQYF,TGTGCCACCAGCAGACCCCACCGACGGGACAGCCCAGGGACCCAGTACTTC
TRBV20-1,.,.,TRBJ2-7,CRVGLDEQYF,TGCAGAGTCGGATTGGACGAGCAGTACTTC
TRBV6-2/TRBV6-3,.,.,TRBJ1-2,CASSYLDKRLNYGYTF,TGTGCCAGCAGTTATCTGGACAAGAGGCTTAACTATGGCTACACCTTC
TRBV4-1,.,.,TRBJ1-1,CASSQEGGWDEAFF,TGCGCCAGCAGCCAAGAAGGCGGGTGGGATGAAGCTTTCTTT
TRBV10-2,.,.,TRBJ2-3,CATRGIEIPDTQYF,TGCGCCACCCGGGGGATAGAGATACCAGATACGCAGTATTTT
TRBV7-8,TRBD1,.,TRBJ1-2,CASIDTRDSYGYTF,TGTGCCAGCATCGACACCCGGGACAGTTATGGCTACACCTTC
TRBV12-3/TRBV12-4,TRBD1,.,TRBJ1-5,CASSGRDRDSNQPQHF,TGTGCCAGCAGTGGACGGGACAGGGATAGCAATCAGCCCCAGCATTTT
TRBV20-1,.,.,TRBJ2-5,CSARAGNPSETQYF,TGCAGTGCTAGAGCCGGAAACCCCTCGGAGACCCAGTACTTC